The present T cell receptor beta chain was sequenced within a study of T cells expressing NK-cell markers. The CDR3 covers 18 residues. Germline V gene sequence: CDR1 SQVTM, CDR2 ANQGSEA. TCRdb re-called the 5' RACE reads, yielding one record per CDR3 amino acid sequence without DNA. Here the sample table reports 300,000 to 450,000 distinct CDR3 sequences. The receptor was derived from a man aged 18 to 70 in good health. This chain connects TRBV29-1 to TRBJ2-6; the TCRdb call, TRBD2, lacks DNA for checking. The sequenced sample was blood T cells: a sorted CD56 or NKG2C T cell subset, CD4+ or CD8+ T cells, or bulk PBMC T cells (not recorded which). The CDR3 region is CSVEKYTVEDSGANVLTF.